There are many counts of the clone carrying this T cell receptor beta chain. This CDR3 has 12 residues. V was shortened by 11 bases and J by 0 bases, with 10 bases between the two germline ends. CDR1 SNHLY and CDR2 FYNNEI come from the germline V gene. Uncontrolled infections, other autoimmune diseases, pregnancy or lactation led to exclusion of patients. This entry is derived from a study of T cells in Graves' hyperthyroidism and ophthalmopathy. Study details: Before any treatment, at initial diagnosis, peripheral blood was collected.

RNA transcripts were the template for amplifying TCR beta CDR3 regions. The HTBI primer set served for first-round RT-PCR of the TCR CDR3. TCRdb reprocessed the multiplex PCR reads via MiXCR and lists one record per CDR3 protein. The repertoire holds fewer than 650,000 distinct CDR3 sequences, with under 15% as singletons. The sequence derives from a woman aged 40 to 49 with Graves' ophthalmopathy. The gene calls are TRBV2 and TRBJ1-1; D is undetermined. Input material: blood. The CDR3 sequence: CAGRTLNTEAFF. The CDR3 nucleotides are TGTGCCGGCCGGACCCTGAACACTGAAGCTTTCTTT.